This is a list of T cell receptor beta chains from one sample in a study of post-analysis software for immune sequencing data. Using its own MiXCR run on the PCR reads, TCRdb lists one record per CDR3 protein. Of fewer than 550,000 distinct CDR3 sequences listed, 34% are singletons. What was sequenced was blood. The source of these receptors is a girl under 18 with multiple sclerosis. CDR3s include the opening cysteine and the closing phenylalanine or tryptophan. Fields, in order: J gene, V gene, clone size, CDR3 protein. Only some rows state a clone size, as once, few, many or a class for expanded clones.

>TRBJ1-2|TRBV6-2/TRBV6-3|-
CASSYAPEEELTKLWDYTF
>TRBJ1-5|TRBV3-1|few
CASATGSNQPQHF
>TRBJ2-7|TRBV6-1|-
CASSPIAGADYEQYF
>TRBJ2-5|TRBV4-2|many
CASSQEQGAETQYF
>TRBJ1-2|TRBV7-3|-
CASSLTLLRDQRSNYGYTF
>TRBJ1-3|TRBV10-3|-
CAIGSPSGNTIYF
>TRBJ2-2|TRBV4-2|few
CASSQDPNTGELFF
>TRBJ2-1|TRBV5-1|-
CASSLMRNEQFF
>TRBJ2-1|TRBV6-1|-
CASSEAHNEQFF
>TRBJ1-2|TRBV4-2|-
CVSSHPTGRRGGYTF
>TRBJ1-2|TRBV29-1|few
CSALLDGLYGYTF
>TRBJ1-5|TRBV12-3/TRBV12-4|few
CASSPTQAYQPQHF
>TRBJ2-1|TRBV7-3|-
CASRSGAGEGEQFF
>TRBJ2-3|TRBV20-1|-
CSAMAGRTDTQYF
>TRBJ2-1|TRBV5-1|few
CASSLETGNEQFF
>TRBJ1-2|TRBV7-2|many
CASSTTGGYGYTF
>TRBJ1-1|TRBV20-1|-
CSAPQGSGDTEAFF
>TRBJ1-5|TRBV20-1|-
CSARETGESNQPQHF
>TRBJ2-5|TRBV11-2|-
CASSPISSGSYRSPLQETQYF
>TRBJ1-4|TRBV20-1|few
CSAQEDEKLFF
>TRBJ1-3|TRBV7-8|few
CASSLAGFGNTIYF
>TRBJ1-2|TRBV5-8|-
CASSLRGTGSPYGYTF
>TRBJ2-6|TRBV29-1|-
CSVGGDSGANVLTF
>TRBJ2-4|TRBV7-9|once
CASSSRGGSYNEQYF
>TRBJ2-7|TRBV7-3|-
CASSEGDSLPYEQYF
>TRBJ1-2|TRBV6-5|-
CASSPDSPYGYTF
>TRBJ2-4|TRBV2|few
CASRGDSKNIQYF
>TRBJ1-1|TRBV27|few
CASSFGTGGASKTEAFF
>TRBJ1-2|TRBV3-1|few
CASSQDPRGGDGYTF
>TRBJ1-1|TRBV6-5|-
CASSLTGEETEAFF
>TRBJ1-5|TRBV4-1|-
CASSPIRGYQPQHF
>TRBJ1-2|TRBV7-9|-
CASSPYSPASYTF
>TRBJ2-6|TRBV3-1|many
CASSQTPRDSGANVLTF
>TRBJ2-5|TRBV20-1|-
CSARDSSPKETQYF
>TRBJ2-5|TRBV20-1|-
CSARDRKTGTGGNEQYF
>TRBJ2-7|TRBV12-3/TRBV12-4|-
CASSFLPFSYEQYF
>TRBJ2-3|TRBV25-1|-
CASSGTSGGGTDTQYF
>TRBJ1-2|TRBV24-1|-
CATSERRNYGYTF
>TRBJ1-4|TRBV10-2|-
CATQEDPGATNEKLFF
>TRBJ1-1|TRBV20-1|-
CSARGDTEAFF
>TRBJ1-2|TRBV3-1|many
CASSQDRSYGYTF
>-|TRBV27|few
CASSLKFRSYEQYF
>TRBJ1-1|TRBV11-2|-
CASSLIRGGTEAFF
>TRBJ2-1|TRBV29-1|-
CSVSQGRCNEQFF
>TRBJ2-5|TRBV12-3/TRBV12-4|-
CASSLSAGGLETQYF
>TRBJ2-7|TRBV6-6|-
CASSRSGGADEQYF
>TRBJ2-3|TRBV6-5|-
CASTRPGQPDTQYF
>TRBJ2-1|TRBV24-1|few
CATSDSLDRALNEQFF
>TRBJ1-2|TRBV29-1|few
CSVGFTGQLTYGYTF
>TRBJ2-1|TRBV5-1|many
CASSLIGQSRYNEQFF